What follows describes a single T cell receptor beta chain. CDR3 length: 15 amino acids. J lost 2 bases, V lost 1 base, and 3 bases had no gene match. From germline, CDR1 is MGHRA and CDR2 YSYEKL. One entry per CDR3 protein, called by TCRdb with MiXCR from the RACE reads. The top ten hold under 3% of the sample, which has about 380,000 distinct CDR3 sequences, 4.8% seen once. Time point of the sample: patch test 1, 2 weeks after DPC sensitization. The treatment: therapeutic diphenylcyclopropenone sensitization with weekly scalp DPC. These data come from a study of human T cells and chemical hapten exposure. Background on the study: Per-sample TCR yields varied mainly from small pooled library volume differences.

The sequence came from a woman aged 45-65 years with alopecia areata. Some clones in this sample may be carry-over from other donors' samples. The J gene is TRBJ2-3, the V gene TRBV4-1, with 7 bases matching TRBD2. The starting material was whole blood, obtained in connection with sensitization to the hapten diphenylcyclopropenone (DPC). The CDR3, as DNA: TGCGCCAGCAGCCAAGCTAGCGGATTCACAGATACGCAGTATTTT. Amino acid sequence: CASSQASGFTDTQYF.